This TCR beta chain was sequenced during a study of monozygotic twins with inflammatory bowel disease. Findings and limits, study-wide: Especially where disease activity was present, IBD patients had fewer clonotypes in common with others than healthy twins did. Patient repertoires may carry noise from differing immunosuppressive treatments.

Germline CDR1 and CDR2: SGHDN and FVKESK. The CDR3 covers 13 residues. Concerning this clonotype itself: Its matching antigen is unknown.

No sorting of T cells preceded isolation of total RNA from whole blood. Using the 5' RACE reads, TCRdb records one entry per CDR3 protein without DNA. In total, the table holds 420,000 or so distinct CDR3 sequences. The sequenced material came from blood. This receptor was obtained from a human donor with ulcerative colitis or Crohn's disease, or a healthy co-twin of an affected twin (not recorded which). The chain couples TRBV14 to TRBJ2-1. CDR3 residues: CASSQTSMGEQFF. Filled out from reference TRBV14 and TRBJ2-1, the complete variable domain reads EAGVTQFPSHSVIEKGQTVTLRCDPISGHDNLYWYRRVMGKEIKFLLHFVKESKQDESGMPNNRFLAERTGGTYSTLKVQPAELEDSGVYFCASSQTSMGEQFFGPGTRLTVL.